The rows below give T cell receptor beta chains drawn from one sample of a study of siplizumab effects on memory and regulatory T cells. Assay: immunoSEQ multiplex PCR; the TCRdb copy retains only in-frame clones and omits some. The sample records tens of thousands of clones, around 96% being singletons. The sample taken for sequencing was naive CD8+ T cells sorted from blood. These receptor sequences come from a human donor in good health. Both conserved end residues are trimmed from each CDR3.

v_gene,j_gene,CDR3aa
TRBV9,TRBJ1-1,ASGQKNTEAF
TRBV29-1,TRBJ2-7,SVEEQGDYEQY
TRBV6-5,TRBJ2-5,ASSPLSVGETQY
TRBV7-2,TRBJ2-2,ASSFAGELF
TRBV27,TRBJ2-3,ASSLAFSTDTQY
TRBV12-5,TRBJ1-6,ASGLEGRRDSPLH
TRBV15,TRBJ2-1,ATSNGQSNYNEQF
TRBV6-1,TRBJ1-1,ASSLGETEAF
TRBV6-6,TRBJ2-2,ASSYSGANTGELF
TRBV29-1,TRBJ2-1,SVVQGFNEQF
TRBV2,TRBJ2-3,ASSEVMQGAGTDTQY
TRBV11-1,TRBJ2-3,ASSLPDSDSTDTQY
TRBV9,TRBJ1-6,ASSVGRAPNSPLH
TRBV6-1,TRBJ2-3,ASSENGFSGGASDTQY
TRBV9,TRBJ1-2,ASGGGYGYT
TRBV27,TRBJ2-7,ASSQGGEQY
TRBV29-1,TRBJ1-2,SVENGTNSNYGYT
TRBV5-1,TRBJ1-1,ASSALQGVDTEAF
TRBV18,TRBJ2-1,ASSPLSVPNEQF
TRBV19,TRBJ1-2,ATSPGQGGYGYT
TRBV5-1,TRBJ2-7,ASSLAASAYEQY
TRBV15,TRBJ1-6,ATSRDKGLNSPLH
TRBV4-3,TRBJ2-6,ASSQDQPSGANVLT
TRBV9,TRBJ2-4,ASSVTAKNIQY
TRBV5-3,TRBJ1-1,ASSLGFGNTEAF
TRBV6-1,TRBJ2-7,ASGGIYEQY
TRBV7-2,TRBJ2-7,ASSHGGDFSEQY